The rows below give T cell receptor beta chains drawn from one sample of a study of long-term antiretroviral therapy in people with HIV. Produced via immunoSEQ multiplex PCR; TCRdb's table is partial and in-frame only. This sample has about 35,000 clones, with roughly four fifths found just once. The material sequenced was unsorted PBMCs, taken 1 year after starting antiretroviral therapy. Receptors originate from a man aged 18-30 years with HIV. Each CDR3 is given with its conserved first and last residue. Fields, in order: D gene, clone size, J gene, V gene, CDR3 protein, CDR3 DNA. D genes are given only for firm matches. Expanded clones are given a class, and other clones once, few, many or no size at all.

TRBD2 - TRBJ2-5 TRBV7-6 CASSKRSTSGRQETQYF TGTGCCAGCAGCAAACGTTCGACTAGCGGGAGGCAAGAGACCCAGTACTTC
- - TRBJ2-3 TRBV6-4 CASSDPWEDTQYF TGTGCCAGCAGTGACCCTTGGGAAGATACGCAGTATTTT
- - TRBJ1-1 TRBV19 CASSTQGMNTEAFF TGTGCCAGTAGCACACAGGGAATGAACACTGAAGCTTTCTTT
TRBD1 - TRBJ1-1 TRBV7-9 CASSPARFGTGRGTEAFF TGTGCCAGCAGCCCAGCGAGGTTTGGGACAGGGAGGGGCACTGAAGCTTTCTTT
- - TRBJ2-2 TRBV19 CASSIGKTGELFF TGTGCCAGTAGTATAGGAAAAACCGGGGAGCTGTTTTTT
- - TRBJ1-2 TRBV5-6 CASSLEGLGYGYTF TGTGCCAGCAGCTTGGAGGGACTAGGGTATGGCTACACCTTC
- - TRBJ2-7 TRBV5-1 CASSRGPTYEQYF TGCGCCAGCAGTCGCGGGCCAACCTACGAGCAGTACTTC
TRBD1 - TRBJ1-2 TRBV28 CASSLSRDRVIDYGYTF TGTGCCAGCAGTTTATCCCGGGACAGGGTTATCGACTATGGCTACACCTTC
TRBD2 - TRBJ2-3 TRBV18 CASFGGGSTDTQYF TGTGCCAGCTTCGGCGGGGGGAGCACAGATACGCAGTATTTT
- once TRBJ2-5 TRBV6-5 CASILLLRLQETQYF TGTGCCAGCATTCTACTTCTCAGGCTCCAAGAGACCCAGTACTTC
- - TRBJ1-2 TRBV19 CASKPLEGAGGYTF TGTGCCAGTAAACCCCTAGAAGGGGCAGGGGGCTACACCTTC
- - TRBJ2-7 TRBV28 CASNRNDYEQYF TGTGCCAGCAATAGGAATGACTACGAGCAGTACTTC
TRBD2 - TRBJ2-1 TRBV5-1 CASSLRGGGALYNEQFF TGCGCCAGCAGCTTGAGGGGCGGGGGGGCACTCTACAATGAGCAGTTCTTC
- - TRBJ2-7 TRBV5-1 CASSSGGGYEQYF TGCGCCAGCAGCTCGGGTGGCGGGTACGAGCAGTACTTC
- - TRBJ2-1 TRBV25-1 CASSESDRHNEQFF TGTGCCAGCAGTGAATCCGACAGGCACAATGAGCAGTTCTTC
- - TRBJ1-2 TRBV2 CASSARDGYTF TGTGCCAGCAGTGCCAGAGATGGCTACACCTTC
TRBD2 - TRBJ2-1 TRBV4-1 CASSQDIFLGGYLFF TGCGCCAGCAGCCAAGATATTTTCCTGGGAGGGTATCTGTTCTTC
TRBD2 - TRBJ2-7 TRBV5-6 CASSPGTSATYEQYF TGTGCCAGCAGCCCTGGGACTAGCGCGACCTACGAGCAGTACTTC
- few TRBJ2-2 TRBV5-1 CASSLGGRGSTGELFF TGCGCCAGCAGCTTGGGAGGTAGGGGATCCACCGGGGAGCTGTTTTTT
TRBD2 - TRBJ2-5 TRBV6-5 CASSSGAVEAQYF TGTGCCAGCAGTAGCGGGGCGGTGGAGGCCCAGTACTTC
- - TRBJ1-5 TRBV7-2 CASSFGDINQPQHF TGTGCCAGCAGCTTTGGGGACATCAATCAGCCCCAGCATTTT
TRBD1 once TRBJ1-1 TRBV5-5 CASSSLTGANTEAFF TGTGCCAGCAGCTCGTTGACAGGGGCGAACACTGAAGCTTTCTTT
- - TRBJ2-2 TRBV5-6 CASRANRRVPGELFF TGTGCCAGCAGGGCTAATCGTAGGGTCCCCGGGGAGCTGTTTTTT
- - TRBJ2-7 TRBV7-9 CASSPGPGLYEQYF TGTGCCAGCAGCCCCGGGCCGGGGCTTTACGAGCAGTACTTC
- - TRBJ2-5 TRBV5-1 CASSGWGQETQYF TGCGCCAGCAGTGGGTGGGGCCAAGAGACCCAGTACTTC
- - TRBJ2-7 TRBV12-5 CASGPDGGIGFYEQYF TGTGCTAGTGGTCCCGACGGAGGGATTGGGTTCTACGAGCAGTACTTC
TRBD2 once TRBJ2-1 TRBV7-8 CASSSTSGTGGEQFF TGTGCCAGCAGCTCCACTAGCGGGACTGGGGGTGAGCAGTTCTTC
- - TRBJ2-7 TRBV14 CASSQVGTYTYEQYF TGTGCCAGCAGCCAAGTGGGGACTTACACCTACGAGCAGTACTTC
- - TRBJ2-7 TRBV11-2 CASSLDRGSHEQYF TGTGCCAGCAGCTTAGACAGGGGAAGCCACGAGCAGTACTTC
- - TRBJ2-3 TRBV6-5 CASSSPRELGTDTQYF TGTGCCAGCAGTTCTCCCCGGGAGTTGGGCACAGATACGCAGTATTTT
TRBD1 once TRBJ1-1 TRBV9 CASSVEGDRVTEAFF TGTGCCAGCAGCGTAGAAGGGGACAGGGTCACTGAAGCTTTCTTT
- - TRBJ1-1 TRBV6-4 CASSRDGWNSEAFF TGTGCCAGCAGCCGGGACGGCTGGAACTCTGAAGCTTTCTTT
- - TRBJ2-7 TRBV7-2 CASSPPRWGSSYEQYF TGTGCCAGCAGCCCACCCAGATGGGGAAGCTCCTACGAGCAGTACTTC
- - TRBJ1-6 TRBV13 CASTPGRVNNSPLHF TGTGCCAGCACCCCCGGCAGGGTCAATAATTCACCCCTCCACTTT
- - TRBJ1-1 TRBV7-2 CASSQGWETEAFF TGTGCCAGCAGTCAGGGGTGGGAAACTGAAGCTTTCTTT
- once TRBJ1-4 TRBV18 CASSPSAVNEKLFF TGTGCCAGCTCACCATCCGCAGTTAATGAAAAACTGTTTTTT
- - TRBJ1-1 TRBV19 CASSQGQPLMNTEAFF TGTGCCAGTAGCCAAGGACAGCCCCTGATGAACACTGAAGCTTTCTTT
- - TRBJ2-5 TRBV6-5 CASSYSSGGAQETQYF TGTGCCAGCAGTTACTCGTCTGGCGGGGCGCAAGAGACCCAGTACTTC
- - TRBJ2-2 TRBV11-2 CASSSATGPRTGELFF TGTGCCAGCAGCTCCGCCACCGGGCCCCGGACCGGGGAGCTGTTTTTT
TRBD2 - TRBJ2-5 TRBV28 CASSQLAGAKETQYF TGTGCCAGCAGTCAGTTAGCGGGGGCTAAAGAGACCCAGTACTTC
- few TRBJ1-5 TRBV4-1 CASSQESPINQPQHF TGCGCCAGCAGCCAAGAGAGCCCCATTAATCAGCCCCAGCATTTT
TRBD2 - TRBJ2-7 TRBV6-4 CASSQTSGSYEQYF TGTGCCAGCAGCCAAACTAGCGGCTCCTACGAGCAGTACTTC
TRBD2 - TRBJ2-4 TRBV27 CASSWTSGAPSAKNIQYF TGTGCCAGCAGCTGGACTAGCGGAGCCCCTTCAGCCAAAAACATTCAGTACTTC
TRBD2 - TRBJ2-3 TRBV19 CASSMLAGDLYTDTQYF TGTGCCAGTAGTATGCTAGCGGGGGACCTCTACACAGATACGCAGTATTTT
TRBD1 - TRBJ2-5 TRBV10-2 CASSNIQRTGLETQYF TGCGCCAGCAGCAATATACAAAGGACAGGGTTAGAGACCCAGTACTTC